These 24 T cell receptor beta chains share one sample of origin, sequenced in a study of blood T cells in healthy people across ages. A second about 7 to 12 cycle PCR used barcoded and J-beta primers. TCRdb used MiXCR to reprocess the 5' RACE reads, holding one entry per CDR3 protein. The sample has some 780,000 distinct CDR3 sequences; around three fifths are singletons. The sample consisted of blood. These receptor sequences come from a middle-aged man in good health.

This chain connects TRBV6-1 to TRBJ2-5; D gene ambiguous. CDR1 and CDR2 (germline): MNHNS, SASEGT. The CDR3 contains 13 residues. Trimming took 3 bases from V and 2 from J, leaving 7 bases between them. The CDR3 sequence is CASSEVTQETQYF. In DNA form, the CDR3 reads TGTGCCAGCAGTGAGGTGACTCAAGAGACCCAGTACTTC.

V gene TRBV7-9 combines with J gene TRBJ1-2; D ambiguous. The CDR3 length is 14 residues. Germline V gene sequence: CDR1 SEHNR, CDR2 FQNEAQ (reference sequence). The V end lost 5 bases, the J end lost 4 bases, and 14 bases lay between the germline ends. In DNA form, the CDR3 reads TGTGCCAGCAGCCATAGCGAGGTGGGCTATGGCTACACCTTC. Its protein product is CASSHSEVGYGYTF.

This chain connects TRBV12-3 or TRBV12-4 to TRBJ1-2; D unclear. This CDR3 region has 13 residues. V lost 2 bases and J lost 7, with 11 bases in between. CDR3: CASSLSGWSGYTF. Here the CDR3 DNA reads TGTGCCAGCAGTTTATCAGGTTGGAGTGGCTACACCTTC.

The rearrangement joins TRBV4-2 to TRBJ1-2; a weak D match, TRBD1 (5 bases). V lost 4 bases and J lost 8, with 14 bases in between. This CDR3 is built from 13 residues. Germline lookup yields CDR1 LGHNA and CDR2 YNFKEQ. CDR3 bases: TGTGCCAGCAGCCCCGGGGGGTCATCGGGCTACACCTTC. This sequence encodes CASSPGGSSGYTF.

This clonotype was seen just once. The chain uses TRBV28 and TRBJ2-5; D not certain. Germline assignment: CDR1 MDHEN and CDR2 SYDVKM. Trimming stripped 6 bases from V and 11 bases from J, with 19 bases between. The CDR3 length is 13 residues. DNA of the CDR3: TGTGCCAGCAGCCCCGCAGGTCGCTATGAGCAGTACTTC. Amino acids: CASSPAGRYEQYF.

The count of this clonotype is one. The chain uses TRBV20-1 and TRBJ2-1; D is perhaps TRBD2 (6 bases). The CDR3 is 14 amino acids. CDR1 is DFQATT, CDR2 SNEGSKA, per germline (reference sequence). The CDR3 loop is CGLARLALNNEQFF. The CDR3, as DNA: TGCGGATTGGCGAGGCTAGCGCTGAACAATGAGCAGTTCTTC.

J is TRBJ2-5 and V is TRBV3-1, with 7 nucleotides matching TRBD1. CDR1 LGHDT and CDR2 YNNKEL come from the germline V gene (reference sequence). V lost 5 bases to trimming and J lost 11 bases; unmatched junction nucleotides: 20. There are 16 residues in the CDR3. The CDR3 DNA reads as TGTGCCAGCAGCTTAGAACAGGGGCACTCCCACAATGAGCAGTACTTC. As protein: CASSLEQGHSHNEQYF.

This clonotype showed up just a few times. This chain links TRBV4-2 with TRBJ2-3; 7 nucleotides line up with TRBD2. The CDR3 contains 19 residues. The junction had 22 bases not matched to a gene; V was cut back by 4 bases and J by 6 bases. CDR1 is LGHNA and CDR2 is YNFKEQ in the germline V gene. Written as DNA, the CDR3 is TGTGCCAGCAGCCCGGACTCAAGAGCGGGACTAACAGCGTCTGATACGCAGTATTTT. The encoded protein is CASSPDSRAGLTASDTQYF.

The V call is TRBV4-2, the J call TRBJ2-1, with 9 bases that match TRBD2. Germline values: CDR1 LGHNA, CDR2 YNFKEQ. V lost 1 base to trimming and J lost 4 bases; unmatched junction nucleotides: 8. The CDR3 is 17 amino acids. DNA of the CDR3: TGTGCCAGCAGCCAAGCCCTCCAGCGGGGGGCGTACAATGAGCAGTTCTTC. Translating it yields CASSQALQRGAYNEQFF.

This clonotype was counted a few times. The CDR3 sequence: CASSIGTGRHGTQYF. The CDR3 DNA reads TGTGCCAGCAGTATAGGGACAGGCCGCCACGGGACCCAGTACTTC. This chain uses TRBV28 with TRBJ2-4, with 8 bases lining up with TRBD1. The J call may be faulty, since TRBJ2-5 better matches the DNA end. Per germline, CDR1 MDHEN and CDR2 SYDVKM. This CDR3 comprises 15 residues.

The chain links TRBV2 to TRBJ2-1; D is uncertain. Germline CDR1 reads SNHLY; CDR2 reads FYNNEI. The germline V and J ends were trimmed by 10 bases and 5 bases, with 18 bases remaining between them. The CDR3 is made up of 14 amino acids. The CDR3 region is CATGGSRRDNEQFF. The CDR3 DNA is TGTGCCACGGGCGGCAGCCGAAGAGACAATGAGCAGTTCTTC.

The J gene is TRBJ2-5, the V gene TRBV3-1; D may match TRBD1 or TRBD2 (6 bases each). V was clipped by 0 bases and J by 11 bases, with 28 bases between them. This CDR3 contains 18 residues. The germline V gene encodes CDR1 LGHDT and CDR2 YNNKEL (reference sequence). Written as DNA, the CDR3 is TGTGCCAGCAGCCAAGAGGTTTTTCGGGGGCGCCGATACAATGAGCAGTACTTC. This sequence encodes CASSQEVFRGRRYNEQYF.

This clonotype was seen ten or more times. The J gene is TRBJ2-1, the V gene TRBV3-1; D is possibly TRBD1 or TRBD2 (5 bases each). Germline V gene data show CDR1 as LGHDT and CDR2 as YNNKEL (reference sequence). The V end lost 0 bases, the J end lost 2 bases, and 14 bases lay between the germline ends. The CDR3 is 17 residues long. Here the CDR3 DNA reads TGTGCCAGCAGCCAAGATCCAGAGGGGAACCCCTACAATGAGCAGTTCTTC. Translation: CASSQDPEGNPYNEQFF.

This clonotype has just a few counts. This chain joins TRBV7-3 and TRBJ1-2; TRBD1 might be the D (5 bases). Per germline, CDR1 SGHTA and CDR2 FQGTGA. The CDR3 sequence is 13 residues long. The V and J ends lost 5 bases and 3 bases respectively, with 10 bases between them. CDR3 coding DNA: TGTGCCAGCAGCCCCGGGGGGGACTATGGCTACACCTTC. Its protein is CASSPGGDYGYTF.

The rearrangement links TRBV7-3 to TRBJ1-4; perhaps TRBD1 as D (6 bases). CDR1 and CDR2 from the germline V gene are SGHTA and FQGTGA. The CDR3 is 14 amino acids. Trimming stripped 4 bases from V and 8 bases from J, with 14 bases between. The CDR3 spells CASSSGLGAEKLFF. In nucleotides, the CDR3 is TGTGCCAGCAGCTCCGGTTTGGGGGCGGAAAAACTGTTTTTT.

V gene TRBV27 combines with J gene TRBJ1-4; TRBD1 might be the D (6 bases). Between the trimmed V and J ends, which lost 5 bases and 4 bases, there was a span of 11 bases. CDR1 MNHEY and CDR2 SMNVEV come from the germline V gene (reference sequence). This CDR3 has 14 residues. CDR3: CASSRQEGNEKLFF. CDR3 bases: TGTGCCAGCAGTCGACAGGAGGGTAATGAAAAACTGTTTTTT.

The chain recombines TRBV10-3 with TRBJ1-4, with D possibly being TRBD1 (5 bases). Germline CDR1 is ENHRY and CDR2 is SYGVKD. The length of the CDR3 is 16 residues. V shed 0 bases and J shed 0 bases, with 8 bases lying between them. The CDR3 spells CAISESMGATNEKLFF. The CDR3 DNA is TGTGCCATCAGTGAGTCGATGGGGGCAACTAATGAAAAACTGTTTTTT.

This clonotype was found a few times. This sequence joins TRBV10-3 and TRBJ2-3; the match to TRBD2 covers 10 bases. Germline CDR1 and CDR2: ENHRY and SYGVKD. The CDR3 has 16 residues. V shed 3 bases, J shed 5 bases, and the junction held 8 bases outside the gene matches. The CDR3 spells CAISDAAGTSVDTQYF. The CDR3 DNA sequence: TGTGCCATCAGTGATGCTGCCGGGACTAGCGTAGATACGCAGTATTTT.

This clonotype was picked up one time. The rearrangement links TRBV3-1 to TRBJ1-2; D possibly corresponds to TRBD1 (5 bases). The CDR3 is made up of 16 amino acids. Germline V CDR1 and CDR2: LGHDT, YNNKEL (reference sequence). V dropped 0 bases and J dropped 4 bases, with 15 bases sitting between them. This CDR3 is CASSQERKTGFYGYTF. The CDR3 bases are TGTGCCAGCAGCCAAGAAAGAAAAACAGGTTTCTATGGCTACACCTTC.

This clonotype showed up just once. V is TRBV6-2 or TRBV6-3 and J is TRBJ2-2; TRBD2 matches at 7 bases. Germline loops: CDR1 MNHEY, CDR2 SVGEGT. Germline trimming cut 6 bases from V and 5 bases from J; bases unmatched to any gene: 6. The CDR3 extends over 14 amino acids. DNA for the CDR3: TGTGCCAGCAGGAGCGGGGAGTCTACCGGGGAGCTGTTTTTT. It is translated as CASRSGESTGELFF.

The chain joins TRBV7-6 to TRBJ2-5; D perhaps matches TRBD1 (6 bases). V dropped 1 base and J dropped 4 bases, with 19 bases sitting between them. This CDR3 comprises 17 residues. In germline, CDR1 is SGHVS, CDR2 FNYEAQ. The DNA for the CDR3 is TGTGCCAGCAGCTTAGGGAGTGGACAGACCCCGGGAGAGACCCAGTACTTC. It encodes CASSLGSGQTPGETQYF.

V gene TRBV9 combines with J gene TRBJ2-5; 9 bases line up with TRBD1. The germline V gene has CDR1 SGDLS and CDR2 YYNGEE. The CDR3 runs 16 residues. V was pared by 3 bases and J by 5 bases, with 11 bases of the junction left unmatched. CDR3 residues: CASSAATGGLWETQYF. Written as DNA, the CDR3 is TGTGCCAGCAGCGCCGCGACAGGGGGATTATGGGAGACCCAGTACTTC.

The gene calls are TRBV29-1 and TRBJ2-1, with 7 bases fitting TRBD2. Per germline, CDR1 SQVTM and CDR2 ANQGSEA. The CDR3 runs 14 residues. V lost 8 bases and J lost 4; bases outside the gene matches: 11. DNA for the CDR3: TGCAGCTCCGCCTGGGGGGGGAGATACAATGAGCAGTTCTTC. Translating gives CSSAWGGRYNEQFF.

Notes on this clonotype: The junction shows a germline mismatch at one end, possibly a read error. The chain uses TRBV7-6 and TRBJ2-1; 7 nucleotides align to TRBD1. The CDR3 contains 13 residues. Germline assignment: CDR1 SGHVS and CDR2 FNYEAQ. Here the CDR3 reads CTSSTTGDGEQFF. The CDR3 nucleotides read TGTACCAGCAGCACAACAGGGGACGGTGAGCAGTTCTTC.